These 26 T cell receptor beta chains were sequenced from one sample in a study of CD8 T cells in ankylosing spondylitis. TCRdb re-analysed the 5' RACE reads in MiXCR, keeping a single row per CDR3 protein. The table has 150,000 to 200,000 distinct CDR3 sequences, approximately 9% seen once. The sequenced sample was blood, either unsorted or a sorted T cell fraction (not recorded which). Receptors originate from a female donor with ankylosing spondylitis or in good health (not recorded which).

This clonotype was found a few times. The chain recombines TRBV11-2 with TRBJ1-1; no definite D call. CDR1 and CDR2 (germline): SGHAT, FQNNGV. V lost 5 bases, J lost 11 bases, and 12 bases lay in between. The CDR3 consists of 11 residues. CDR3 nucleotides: TGTGCCAGCAGCCGATCGGGCGAGGCTTTCTTT. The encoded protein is CASSRSGEAFF.

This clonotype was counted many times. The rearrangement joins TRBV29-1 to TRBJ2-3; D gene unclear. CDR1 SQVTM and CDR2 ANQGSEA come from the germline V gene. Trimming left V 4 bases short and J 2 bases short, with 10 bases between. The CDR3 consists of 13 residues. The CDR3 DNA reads TGCAGCGTTGTCCAAGGAGTCACAGATACGCAGTATTTT. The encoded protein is CSVVQGVTDTQYF.

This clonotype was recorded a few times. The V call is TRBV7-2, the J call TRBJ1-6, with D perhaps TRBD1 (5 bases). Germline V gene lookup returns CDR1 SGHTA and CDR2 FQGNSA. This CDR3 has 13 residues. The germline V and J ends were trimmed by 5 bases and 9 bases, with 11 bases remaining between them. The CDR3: CASSPMGGSPLHF. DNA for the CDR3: TGTGCCAGCAGCCCAATGGGGGGTTCACCCCTCCACTTT.

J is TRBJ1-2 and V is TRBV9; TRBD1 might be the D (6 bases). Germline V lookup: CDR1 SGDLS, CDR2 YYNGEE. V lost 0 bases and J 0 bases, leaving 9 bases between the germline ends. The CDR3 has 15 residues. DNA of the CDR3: TGTGCCAGCAGCGTAGAGACAGGCCCTAACTATGGCTACACCTTC. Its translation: CASSVETGPNYGYTF.

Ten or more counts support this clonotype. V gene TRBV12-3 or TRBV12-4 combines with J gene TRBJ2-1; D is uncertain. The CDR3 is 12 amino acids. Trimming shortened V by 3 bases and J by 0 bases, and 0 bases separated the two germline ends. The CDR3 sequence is CASSFSYNEQFF. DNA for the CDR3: TGTGCCAGCAGTTTCTCCTACAATGAGCAGTTCTTC.

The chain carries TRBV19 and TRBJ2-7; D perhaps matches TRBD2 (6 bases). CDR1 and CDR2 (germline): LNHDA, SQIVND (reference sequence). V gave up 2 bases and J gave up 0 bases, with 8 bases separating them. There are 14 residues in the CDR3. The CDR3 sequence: CASSIRDSSYEQYF. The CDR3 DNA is TGTGCCAGTAGTATACGGGACTCCTCCTACGAGCAGTACTTC. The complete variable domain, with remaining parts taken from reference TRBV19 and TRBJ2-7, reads DGGITQSPKYLFRKEGQNVTLSCEQNLNHDAMYWYRQDPGQGLRLIYYSQIVNDFQKGDIAEGYSVSREKKESFPLTVTSAQKNPTAFYLCASSIRDSSYEQYFGPGTRLTVT.

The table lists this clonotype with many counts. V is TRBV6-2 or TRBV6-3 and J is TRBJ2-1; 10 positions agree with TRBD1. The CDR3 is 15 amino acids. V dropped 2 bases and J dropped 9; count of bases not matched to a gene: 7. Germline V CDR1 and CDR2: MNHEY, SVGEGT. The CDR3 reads CASSYGTGVLSEQFF. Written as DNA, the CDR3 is TGTGCCAGCAGTTACGGGACAGGGGTTTTAAGTGAGCAGTTCTTC.

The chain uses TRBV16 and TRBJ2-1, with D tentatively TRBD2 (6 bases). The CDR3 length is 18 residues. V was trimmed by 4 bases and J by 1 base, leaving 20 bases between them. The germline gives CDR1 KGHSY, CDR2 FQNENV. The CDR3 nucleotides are TGTGCCAGCAGCCGGGACTTGCCCTCACATGGGTCCTACAATGAGCAGTTCTTC. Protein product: CASSRDLPSHGSYNEQFF.

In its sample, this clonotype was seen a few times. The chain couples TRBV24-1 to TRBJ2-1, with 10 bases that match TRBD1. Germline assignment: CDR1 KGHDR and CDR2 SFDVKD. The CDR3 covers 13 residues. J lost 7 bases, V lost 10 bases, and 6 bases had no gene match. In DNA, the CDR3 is TGTGCCACAGGGACAGGGGATTTGAATGAGCAGTTCTTC. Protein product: CATGTGDLNEQFF.

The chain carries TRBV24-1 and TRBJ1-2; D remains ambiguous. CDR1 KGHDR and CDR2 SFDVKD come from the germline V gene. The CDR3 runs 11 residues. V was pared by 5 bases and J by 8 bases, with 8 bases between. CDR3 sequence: CATSGAGGYTF. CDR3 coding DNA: TGTGCCACCAGTGGCGCCGGGGGCTACACCTTC.

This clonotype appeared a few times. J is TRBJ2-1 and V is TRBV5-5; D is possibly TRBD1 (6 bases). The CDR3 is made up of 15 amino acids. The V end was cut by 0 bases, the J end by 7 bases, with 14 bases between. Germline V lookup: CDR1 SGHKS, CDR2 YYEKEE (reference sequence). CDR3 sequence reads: CASSLVVQGENEQFF. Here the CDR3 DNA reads TGTGCCAGCAGCTTGGTCGTACAGGGTGAGAATGAGCAGTTCTTC.

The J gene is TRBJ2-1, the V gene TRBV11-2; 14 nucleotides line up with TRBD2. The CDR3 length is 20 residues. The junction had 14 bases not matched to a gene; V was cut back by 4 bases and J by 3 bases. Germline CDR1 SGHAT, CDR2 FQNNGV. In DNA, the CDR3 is TGTGCCAGCAGCTCCATTAGCGGGACTAGCGGGAGTACAATCTACAATGAGCAGTTCTTC. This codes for CASSSISGTSGSTIYNEQFF.

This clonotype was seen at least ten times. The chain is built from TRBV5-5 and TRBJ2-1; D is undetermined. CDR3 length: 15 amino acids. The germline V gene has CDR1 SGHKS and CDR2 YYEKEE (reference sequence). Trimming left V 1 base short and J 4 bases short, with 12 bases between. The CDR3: CASSLTSFTYNEQFF. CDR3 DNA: TGTGCCAGCAGCTTGACGTCCTTCACTTACAATGAGCAGTTCTTC.

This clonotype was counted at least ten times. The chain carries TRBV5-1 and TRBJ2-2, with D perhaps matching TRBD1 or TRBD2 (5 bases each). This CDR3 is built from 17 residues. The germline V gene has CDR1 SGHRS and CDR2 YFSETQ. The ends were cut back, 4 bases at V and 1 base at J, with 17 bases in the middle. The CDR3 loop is CASSHRGAVVNTGELFF. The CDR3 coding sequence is TGCGCCAGCAGCCACCGAGGGGCGGTAGTGAACACCGGGGAGCTGTTTTTT. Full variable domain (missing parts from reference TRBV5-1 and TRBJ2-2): KAGVTQTPRYLIKTRGQQVTLSCSPISGHRSVSWYQQTPGQGLQFLFEYFSETQRNKGNFPGRFSGRQFSNSRSEMNVSTLELGDSALYLCASSHRGAVVNTGELFFGEGSRLTVL.

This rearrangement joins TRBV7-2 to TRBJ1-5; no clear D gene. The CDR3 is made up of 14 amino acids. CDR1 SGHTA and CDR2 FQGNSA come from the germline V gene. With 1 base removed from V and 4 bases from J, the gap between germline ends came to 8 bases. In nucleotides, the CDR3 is TGTGCCAGCAGCTTAGAGGTGGCAAATCAGCCCCAGCATTTT. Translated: CASSLEVANQPQHF. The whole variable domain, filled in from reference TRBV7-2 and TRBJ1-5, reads GAGVSQSPSNKVTEKGKDVELRCDPISGHTALYWYRQSLGQGLEFLIYFQGNSAPDKSGLPSDRFSAERTGGSVSTLTIQRTQQEDSAVYLCASSLEVANQPQHFGDGTRLSIL.

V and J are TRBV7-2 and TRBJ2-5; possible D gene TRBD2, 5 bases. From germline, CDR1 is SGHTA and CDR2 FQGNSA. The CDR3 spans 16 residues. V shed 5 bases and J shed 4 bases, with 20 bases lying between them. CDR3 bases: TGTGCCAGCAGCGGACGTATGGCGGGTGAGGGAGAGACCCAGTACTTC. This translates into CASSGRMAGEGETQYF.

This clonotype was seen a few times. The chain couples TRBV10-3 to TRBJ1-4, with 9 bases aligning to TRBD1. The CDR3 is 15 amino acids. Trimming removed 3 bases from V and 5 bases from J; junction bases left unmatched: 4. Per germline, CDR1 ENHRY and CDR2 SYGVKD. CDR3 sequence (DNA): TGTGCCATCAGTGACGGGGACAGGGCAAATGAAAAACTGTTTTTT. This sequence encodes CAISDGDRANEKLFF.

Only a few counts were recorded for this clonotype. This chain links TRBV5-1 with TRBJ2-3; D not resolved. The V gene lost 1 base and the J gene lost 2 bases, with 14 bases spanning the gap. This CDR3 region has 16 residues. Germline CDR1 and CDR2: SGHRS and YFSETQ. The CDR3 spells CASSLSEWADTDTQYF. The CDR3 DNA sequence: TGCGCCAGCAGCTTGAGCGAGTGGGCAGACACAGATACGCAGTATTTT.

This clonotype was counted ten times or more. The CDR3 region is CASKPTYRGPKYEQFF. The CDR3 nucleotides are TGTGCCAGCAAACCCACCTACAGGGGGCCTAAATATGAGCAGTTCTTC. The chain uses TRBV6-1 and TRBJ2-1, with 9 bases aligning to TRBD1. Trimming removed 7 bases from V and 8 bases from J; junction bases left unmatched: 15. This CDR3 is 16 amino acids long. CDR1 is MNHNS, CDR2 SASEGT, per germline.

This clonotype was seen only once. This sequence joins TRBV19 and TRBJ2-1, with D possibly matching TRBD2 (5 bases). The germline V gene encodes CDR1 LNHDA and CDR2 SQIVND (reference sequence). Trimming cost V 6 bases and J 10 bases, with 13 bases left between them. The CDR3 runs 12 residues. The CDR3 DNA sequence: TGTGCCAGTAGCTGGGCAACGGGAGAGCAGTTCTTC. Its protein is CASSWATGEQFF.

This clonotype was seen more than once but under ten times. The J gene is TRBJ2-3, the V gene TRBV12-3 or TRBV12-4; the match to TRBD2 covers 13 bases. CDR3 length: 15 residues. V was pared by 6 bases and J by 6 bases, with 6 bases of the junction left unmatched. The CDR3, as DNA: TGTGCCAGCAGACTACTAGCGGGAGGGCCGGATACGCAGTATTTT. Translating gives CASRLLAGGPDTQYF.

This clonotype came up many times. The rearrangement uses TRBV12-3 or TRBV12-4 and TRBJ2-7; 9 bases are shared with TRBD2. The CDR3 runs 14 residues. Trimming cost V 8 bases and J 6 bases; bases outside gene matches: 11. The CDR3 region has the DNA TGTGCCAGCTCATTAGCGGGAGTTACGTTCGAGCAGTACTTC. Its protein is CASSLAGVTFEQYF.

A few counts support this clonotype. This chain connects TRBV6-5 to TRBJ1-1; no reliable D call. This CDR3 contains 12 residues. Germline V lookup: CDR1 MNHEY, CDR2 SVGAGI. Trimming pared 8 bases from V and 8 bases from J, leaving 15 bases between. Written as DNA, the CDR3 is TGTGCCAGCGGTGACACCCTCAGGGAAGCTTTCTTT. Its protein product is CASGDTLREAFF.

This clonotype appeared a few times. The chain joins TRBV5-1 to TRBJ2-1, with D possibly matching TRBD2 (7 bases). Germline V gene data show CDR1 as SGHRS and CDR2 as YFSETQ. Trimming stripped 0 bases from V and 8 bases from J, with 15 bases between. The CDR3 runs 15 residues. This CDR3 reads CASSLEGGRNDEQFF. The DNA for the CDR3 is TGCGCCAGCAGCTTGGAGGGGGGGCGCAACGATGAGCAGTTCTTC.

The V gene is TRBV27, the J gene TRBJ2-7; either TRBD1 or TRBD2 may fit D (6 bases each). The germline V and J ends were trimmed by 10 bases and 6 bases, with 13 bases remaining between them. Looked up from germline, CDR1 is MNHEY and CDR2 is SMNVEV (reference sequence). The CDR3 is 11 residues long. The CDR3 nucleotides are TGTGCCATCCGGAGGGGGGCCGAGCAGTACTTC. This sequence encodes CAIRRGAEQYF.

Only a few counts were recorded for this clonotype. This CDR3 reads CASSFGSRYTEAFF. DNA for the CDR3: TGTGCCAGCAGTTTCGGTTCCAGGTACACTGAAGCTTTCTTT. The chain carries TRBV12-3 or TRBV12-4 and TRBJ1-1; D not resolved. The CDR3 contains 14 residues. The V end lost 3 bases, the J end lost 3 bases, and 11 bases lay between the germline ends.